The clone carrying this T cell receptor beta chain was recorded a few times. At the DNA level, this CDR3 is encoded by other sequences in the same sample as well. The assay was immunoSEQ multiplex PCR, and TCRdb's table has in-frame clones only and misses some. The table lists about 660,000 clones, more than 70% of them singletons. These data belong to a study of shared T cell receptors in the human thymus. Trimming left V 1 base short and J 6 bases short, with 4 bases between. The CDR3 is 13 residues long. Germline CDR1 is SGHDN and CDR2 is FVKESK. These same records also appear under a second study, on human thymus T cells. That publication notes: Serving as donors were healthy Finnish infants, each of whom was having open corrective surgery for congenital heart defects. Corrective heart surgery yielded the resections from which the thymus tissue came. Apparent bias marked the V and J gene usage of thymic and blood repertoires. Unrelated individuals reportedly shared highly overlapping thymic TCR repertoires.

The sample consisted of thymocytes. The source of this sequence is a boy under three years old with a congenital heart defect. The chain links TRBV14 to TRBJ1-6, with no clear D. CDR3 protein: CASSQASNSPLHF. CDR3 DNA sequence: TGTGCCAGCAGCCAAGCATCTAATTCACCCCTCCACTTT.